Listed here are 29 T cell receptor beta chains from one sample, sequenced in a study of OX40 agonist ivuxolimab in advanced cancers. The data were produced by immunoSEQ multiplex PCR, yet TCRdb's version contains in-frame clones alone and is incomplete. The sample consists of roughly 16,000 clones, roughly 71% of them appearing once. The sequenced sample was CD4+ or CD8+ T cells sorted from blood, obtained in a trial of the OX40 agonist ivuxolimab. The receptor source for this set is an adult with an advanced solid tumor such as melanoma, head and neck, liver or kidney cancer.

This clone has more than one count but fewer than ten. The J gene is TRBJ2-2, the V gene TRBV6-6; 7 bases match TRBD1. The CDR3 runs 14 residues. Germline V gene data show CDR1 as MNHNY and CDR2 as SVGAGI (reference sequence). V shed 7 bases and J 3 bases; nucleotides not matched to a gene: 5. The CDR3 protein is CASTDRFDTGELFF. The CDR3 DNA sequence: TGTGCCAGCACGGACAGGTTTGACACCGGGGAGCTGTTTTTT.

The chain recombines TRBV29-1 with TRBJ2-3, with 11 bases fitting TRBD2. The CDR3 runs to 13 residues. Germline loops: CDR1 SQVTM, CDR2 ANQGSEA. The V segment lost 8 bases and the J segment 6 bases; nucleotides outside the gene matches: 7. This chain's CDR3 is CSSGLAGPDTQYF. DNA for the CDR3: TGCAGCTCTGGACTAGCGGGTCCCGATACGCAGTATTTT.

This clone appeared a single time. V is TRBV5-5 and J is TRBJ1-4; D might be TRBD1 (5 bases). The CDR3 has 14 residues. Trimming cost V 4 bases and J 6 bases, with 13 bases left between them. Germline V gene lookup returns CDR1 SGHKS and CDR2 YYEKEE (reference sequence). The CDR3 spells CASSGREDYEKLFF. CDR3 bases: TGTGCCAGCAGCGGCAGGGAGGATTATGAAAAACTGTTTTTT.

The CDR3, as DNA: TGTGCCAGCAGCGTATTTGCGGGGGAGTCGGCAGATACGCAGTATTTT. Its translation is CASSVFAGESADTQYF. The gene calls are TRBV9 and TRBJ2-3, with 7 bases that match TRBD2. The CDR3 is made up of 16 amino acids. Trimming cost V 1 base and J 4 bases; bases outside gene matches: 9. In germline, CDR1 is SGDLS, CDR2 YYNGEE.

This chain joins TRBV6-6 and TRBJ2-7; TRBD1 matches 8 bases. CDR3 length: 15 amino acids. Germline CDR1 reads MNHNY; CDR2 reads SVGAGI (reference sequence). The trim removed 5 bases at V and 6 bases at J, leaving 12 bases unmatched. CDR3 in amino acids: CASSQDRVPLREQYF. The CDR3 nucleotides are TGTGCCAGCAGTCAGGACAGGGTCCCCCTGCGCGAGCAGTACTTC.

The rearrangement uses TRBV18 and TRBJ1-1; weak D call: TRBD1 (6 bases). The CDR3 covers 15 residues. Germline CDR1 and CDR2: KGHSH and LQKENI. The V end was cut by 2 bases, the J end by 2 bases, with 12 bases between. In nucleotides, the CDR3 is TGTGCCAGCTCACCAGAATGGACAGCAAACACTGAAGCTTTCTTT. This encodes CASSPEWTANTEAFF.

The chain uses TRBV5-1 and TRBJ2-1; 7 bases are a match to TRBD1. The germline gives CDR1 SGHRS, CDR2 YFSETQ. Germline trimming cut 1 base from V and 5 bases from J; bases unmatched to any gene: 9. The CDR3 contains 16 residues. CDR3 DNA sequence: TGCGCCAGCAGCTTGAGACGACAGGGAATTGACAATGAGCAGTTCTTC. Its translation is CASSLRRQGIDNEQFF. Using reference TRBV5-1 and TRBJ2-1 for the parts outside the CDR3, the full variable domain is KAGVTQTPRYLIKTRGQQVTLSCSPISGHRSVSWYQQTPGQGLQFLFEYFSETQRNKGNFPGRFSGRQFSNSRSEMNVSTLELGDSALYLCASSLRRQGIDNEQFFGPGTRLTVL.

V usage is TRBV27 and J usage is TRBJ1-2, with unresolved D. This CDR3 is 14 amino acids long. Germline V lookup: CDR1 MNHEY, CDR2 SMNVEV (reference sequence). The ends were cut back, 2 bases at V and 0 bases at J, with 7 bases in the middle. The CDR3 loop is CASSLDNTNYGYTF. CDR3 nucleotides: TGTGCCAGCAGTTTAGACAACACTAACTATGGCTACACCTTC.

The CDR3 region is CASSYYIHYEQYF. The CDR3 DNA follows: TGTGCCAGCAGCTATTACATTCACTACGAGCAGTACTTC. This chain uses TRBV7-8 with TRBJ2-7; D not certain. The germline CDR1 and CDR2 sequences are SGHVS and FQNEAQ. The CDR3 runs to 13 residues. The V end was cut by 4 bases, the J end by 3 bases, with 10 bases between. The complete variable domain, with remaining parts taken from reference TRBV7-8 and TRBJ2-7, reads GAGVSQSPRYKVAKRGQDVALRCDPISGHVSLFWYQQALGQGPEFLTYFQNEAQLDKSGLPSDRFFAERPEGSVSTLKIQRTQQEDSAVYLCASSYYIHYEQYFGPGTRLTVT.

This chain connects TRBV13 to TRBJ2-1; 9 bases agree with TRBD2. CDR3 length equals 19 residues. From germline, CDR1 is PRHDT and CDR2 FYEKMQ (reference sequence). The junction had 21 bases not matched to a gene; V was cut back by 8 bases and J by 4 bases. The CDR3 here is CASSLVQRGDPLQYNEQFF. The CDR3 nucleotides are TGTGCCAGCTCGCTCGTCCAGCGGGGGGACCCCCTACAATACAATGAGCAGTTCTTC.

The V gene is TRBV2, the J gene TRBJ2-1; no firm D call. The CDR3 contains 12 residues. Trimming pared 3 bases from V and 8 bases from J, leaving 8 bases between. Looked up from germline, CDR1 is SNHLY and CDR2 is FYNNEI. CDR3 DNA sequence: TGTGCCAGCAGTGATGACGGCCATGAGCAGTTCTTC. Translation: CASSDDGHEQFF.

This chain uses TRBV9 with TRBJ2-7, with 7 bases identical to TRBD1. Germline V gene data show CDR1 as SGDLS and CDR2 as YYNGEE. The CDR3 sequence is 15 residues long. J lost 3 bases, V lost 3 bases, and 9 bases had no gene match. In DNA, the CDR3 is TGTGCCAGCAGCGGATCCGGGACAGAGGGCTACGAGCAGTACTTC. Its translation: CASSGSGTEGYEQYF.

CDR3 loop: CASSLIAGFGNTEAFF. The CDR3, as DNA: TGTGCCAGCAGCTTAATAGCAGGGTTTGGGAACACTGAAGCTTTCTTT. The chain employs TRBV11-3 and TRBJ1-1, with D possibly TRBD1 on 5 matching bases. The CDR3 consists of 16 residues. Looked up from germline, CDR1 is SGHNT and CDR2 is YENEEA. Deletions cut 2 bases from V and 1 base from J, with 14 bases between.

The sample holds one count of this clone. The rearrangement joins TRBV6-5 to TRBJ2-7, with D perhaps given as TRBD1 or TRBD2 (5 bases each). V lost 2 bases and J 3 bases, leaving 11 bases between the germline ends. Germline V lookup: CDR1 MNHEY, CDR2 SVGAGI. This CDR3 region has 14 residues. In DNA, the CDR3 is TGTGCCAGCAGTTACACCGGTGGGGGCTACGAGCAGTACTTC. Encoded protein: CASSYTGGGYEQYF.

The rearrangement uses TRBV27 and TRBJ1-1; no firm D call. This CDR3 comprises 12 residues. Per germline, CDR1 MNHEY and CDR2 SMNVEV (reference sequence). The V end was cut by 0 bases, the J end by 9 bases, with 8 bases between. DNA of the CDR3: TGTGCCAGCAGTTTATCGGGTGAGAAAGCTTTCTTT. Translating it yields CASSLSGEKAFF.

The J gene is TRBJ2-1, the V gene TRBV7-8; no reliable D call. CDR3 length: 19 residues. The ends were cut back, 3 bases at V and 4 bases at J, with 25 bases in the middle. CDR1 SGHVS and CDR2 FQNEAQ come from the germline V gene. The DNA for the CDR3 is TGTGCCAGCAGCTTTGTCCCACTCTCAGCTCAGACCTTTTACAATGAGCAGTTCTTC. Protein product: CASSFVPLSAQTFYNEQFF.

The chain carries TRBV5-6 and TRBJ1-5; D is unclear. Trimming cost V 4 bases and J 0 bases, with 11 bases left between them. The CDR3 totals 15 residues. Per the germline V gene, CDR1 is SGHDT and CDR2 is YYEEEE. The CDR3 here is CASSLRGYSNQPQHF. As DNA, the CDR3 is TGTGCCAGCAGCCTCCGAGGGTATAGCAATCAGCCCCAGCATTTT. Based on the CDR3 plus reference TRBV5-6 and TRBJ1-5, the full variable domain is DAGVTQSPTHLIKTRGQQVTLRCSPKSGHDTVSWYQQALGQGPQFIFQYYEEEERQRGNFPDRFSGHQFPNYSSELNVNALLLGDSALYLCASSLRGYSNQPQHFGDGTRLSIL.

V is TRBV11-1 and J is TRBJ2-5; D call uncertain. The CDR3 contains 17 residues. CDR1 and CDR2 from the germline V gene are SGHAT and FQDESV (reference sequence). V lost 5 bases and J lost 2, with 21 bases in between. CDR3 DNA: TGTGCCAGCAGCGGTTGGTCGGTTCTAGGGCCACAAGAGACCCAGTACTTC. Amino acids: CASSGWSVLGPQETQYF.

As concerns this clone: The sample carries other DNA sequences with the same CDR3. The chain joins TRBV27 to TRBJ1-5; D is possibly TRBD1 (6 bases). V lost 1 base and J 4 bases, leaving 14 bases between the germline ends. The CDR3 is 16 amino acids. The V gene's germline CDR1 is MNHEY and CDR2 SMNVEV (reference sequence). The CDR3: CASSLYAGESNQPQHF. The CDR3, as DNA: TGTGCCAGCAGTTTATATGCAGGGGAGAGTAATCAGCCCCAGCATTTT.

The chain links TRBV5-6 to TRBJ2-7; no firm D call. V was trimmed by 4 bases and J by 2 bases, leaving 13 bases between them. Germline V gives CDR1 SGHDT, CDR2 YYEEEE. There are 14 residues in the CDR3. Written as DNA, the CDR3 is TGTGCCAGCAGCCCTGGTTTTGGAGCCTACGAGCAGTACTTC. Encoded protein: CASSPGFGAYEQYF.

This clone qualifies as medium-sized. CDR3 sequence: CASSLDLGGYEQYF. The CDR3 DNA reads TGTGCCAGCAGCTTAGATCTAGGAGGGTACGAGCAGTACTTC. This sequence joins TRBV11-2 and TRBJ2-7; D may be TRBD2 (6 bases). The germline gives CDR1 SGHAT, CDR2 FQNNGV. The CDR3 runs 14 residues. The germline V and J ends were trimmed by 0 bases and 4 bases, with 10 bases remaining between them.

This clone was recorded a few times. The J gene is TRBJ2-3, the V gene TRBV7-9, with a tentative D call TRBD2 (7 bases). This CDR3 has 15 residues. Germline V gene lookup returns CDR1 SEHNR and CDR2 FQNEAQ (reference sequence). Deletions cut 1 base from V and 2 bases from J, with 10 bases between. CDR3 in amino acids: CASSLGGGATDTQYF. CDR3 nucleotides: TGTGCCAGCAGCTTAGGCGGGGGCGCCACAGATACGCAGTATTTT.

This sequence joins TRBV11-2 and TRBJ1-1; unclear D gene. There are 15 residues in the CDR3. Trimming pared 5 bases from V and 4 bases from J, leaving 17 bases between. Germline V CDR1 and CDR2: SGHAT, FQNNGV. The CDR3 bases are TGTGCCAGCAGCCCCGCAAAGGACCTGGGCACTGAAGCTTTCTTT. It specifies CASSPAKDLGTEAFF.

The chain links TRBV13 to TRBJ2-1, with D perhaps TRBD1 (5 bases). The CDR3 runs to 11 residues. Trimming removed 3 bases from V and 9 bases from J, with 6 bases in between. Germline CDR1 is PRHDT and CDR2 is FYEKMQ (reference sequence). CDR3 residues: CASSLGREQFF. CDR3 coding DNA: TGTGCCAGCAGCTTGGGGCGTGAGCAGTTCTTC. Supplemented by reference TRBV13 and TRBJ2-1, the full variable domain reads AAGVIQSPRHLIKEKRETATLKCYPIPRHDTVYWYQQGPGQDPQFLISFYEKMQSDKGSIPDRFSAQQFSDYHSELNMSSLELGDSALYFCASSLGREQFFGPGTRLTVL.

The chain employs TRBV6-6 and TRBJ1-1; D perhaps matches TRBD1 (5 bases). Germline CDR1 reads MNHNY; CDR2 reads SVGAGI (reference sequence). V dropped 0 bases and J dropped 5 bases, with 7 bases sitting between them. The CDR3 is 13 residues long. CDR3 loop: CASSYSGGTEAFF. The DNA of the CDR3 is TGTGCCAGCAGTTACTCCGGGGGGACTGAAGCTTTCTTT.

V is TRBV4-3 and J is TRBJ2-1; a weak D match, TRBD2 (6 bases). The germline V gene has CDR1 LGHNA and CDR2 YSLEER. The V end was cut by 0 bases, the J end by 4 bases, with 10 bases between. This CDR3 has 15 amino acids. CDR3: CASSQELALYNEQFF. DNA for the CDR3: TGCGCCAGCAGCCAAGAACTAGCCTTATACAATGAGCAGTTCTTC.

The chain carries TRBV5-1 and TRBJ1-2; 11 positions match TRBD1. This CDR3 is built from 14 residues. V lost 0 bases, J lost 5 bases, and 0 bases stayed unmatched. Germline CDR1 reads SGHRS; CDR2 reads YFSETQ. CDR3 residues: CASSLGDRGYGYTF. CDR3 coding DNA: TGCGCCAGCAGCTTGGGGGACAGGGGGTATGGCTACACCTTC.

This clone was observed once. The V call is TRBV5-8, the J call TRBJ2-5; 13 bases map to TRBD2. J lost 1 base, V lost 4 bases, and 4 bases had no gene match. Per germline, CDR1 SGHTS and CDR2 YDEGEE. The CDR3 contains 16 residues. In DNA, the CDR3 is TGTGCCAGCAGCGTTGGGACTAGCGGGGCCCAAGAGACCCAGTACTTC. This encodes CASSVGTSGAQETQYF.

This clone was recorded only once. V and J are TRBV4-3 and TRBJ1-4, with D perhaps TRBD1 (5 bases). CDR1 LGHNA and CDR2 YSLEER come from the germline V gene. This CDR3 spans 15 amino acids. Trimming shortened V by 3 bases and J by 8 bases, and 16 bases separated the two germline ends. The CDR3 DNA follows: TGCGCCAGCAGCCAGGCCTCCGGGGCTTGGGAAAAACTGTTTTTT. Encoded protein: CASSQASGAWEKLFF.